The 12 T cell receptor beta chains given below trace back to one sample, sequenced in a study of blood T cell repertoires in COVID-19 (TCRdb year 2020). Libraries came from the immunoSEQ multiplex PCR assay. TCRdb's version of the immuneACCESS table is confined to in-frame rearrangements and falls short of the full clone set. An unresolved V gene accounts for under half of the shortfall where checked; the remainder is of unknown origin. The sample records some 100,000 clones, 70% to 90% of which are singletons. The biggest ten clones account for roughly 8.1% of the sample. The specimen was peripheral blood. The source of these receptors is a woman in her seventies with acute or convalescent COVID-19.

V and J are TRBV28 and TRBJ1-6; TRBD1 agrees at 7 bases. This CDR3 is built from 14 residues. The V segment lost 5 bases and the J segment 10 bases; nucleotides outside the gene matches: 8. The germline gives CDR1 MDHEN, CDR2 SYDVKM. The CDR3 spells CASSIRQGDSPLHF. The CDR3 DNA sequence: TGTGCCAGCAGTATACGACAGGGTGACTCACCCCTCCACTTT.

The genes are TRBV5-4 and TRBJ1-6; a weak D match, TRBD1 (6 bases). The germline CDR1 and CDR2 sequences are SGHNT and YYREEE (reference sequence). CDR3 length equals 16 residues. Trimming pared 0 bases from V and 5 bases from J, leaving 12 bases between. The CDR3 reads CASSLAFSGDNSPLHF. CDR3 DNA: TGTGCCAGCAGCTTGGCCTTTTCAGGGGATAATTCACCCCTCCACTTT.

V gene TRBV24-1 combines with J gene TRBJ2-7; TRBD2 aligns across 8 bases. V lost 2 bases and J lost 4; bases outside the gene matches: 9. Per the germline V gene, CDR1 is KGHDR and CDR2 is SFDVKD. The CDR3 has 16 residues. The CDR3 DNA follows: TGTGCCACCAGTGATTCTGTAGCGGGGAGTATTTACGAGCAGTACTTC. Translated: CATSDSVAGSIYEQYF.

J is TRBJ2-1 and V is TRBV6-1; no definite D call. Germline CDR1 is MNHNS and CDR2 is SASEGT. V lost 0 bases and J lost 3, with 12 bases in between. The CDR3 spans 16 residues. The CDR3 sequence: CASSEALTVNYNEQFF. The CDR3 DNA reads as TGTGCCAGCAGTGAAGCGCTTACAGTAAACTACAATGAGCAGTTCTTC.

This clone was counted a few times. The chain couples TRBV9 to TRBJ1-1; possible D gene TRBD1, 6 bases. CDR1 is SGDLS and CDR2 is YYNGEE in the germline V gene. Trimming stripped 3 bases from V and 4 bases from J, with 13 bases between. The CDR3 is 14 residues long. The CDR3 coding sequence is TGTGCCAGCAGCGCGCACCAGGGGAGCACTGAAGCTTTCTTT. Encoded protein: CASSAHQGSTEAFF.

The rearrangement uses TRBV6-5 and TRBJ2-7; TRBD2 might be the D (6 bases). The V and J ends lost 6 bases and 9 bases respectively, with 21 bases between them. In germline, CDR1 is MNHEY, CDR2 SVGAGI. The CDR3 sequence is 14 residues long. This chain's CDR3 is CASRRTRDLGGQYF. The CDR3 DNA is TGTGCCAGCAGGCGAACCCGGGACTTAGGTGGGCAGTACTTC.

The chain couples TRBV6-5 to TRBJ1-5; 8 bases are a match to TRBD1. Germline V gene data show CDR1 as MNHEY and CDR2 as SVGAGI. The CDR3 extends over 14 amino acids. With V trimmed by 6 bases and J by 6 bases, 7 bases remained unmatched. The CDR3 loop is CASSQGALAQPQHF. The CDR3 DNA follows: TGTGCCAGCAGCCAGGGGGCTCTGGCTCAGCCCCAGCATTTT.

The V call is TRBV5-1, the J call TRBJ2-3, with 14 positions matching TRBD2. Germline V gene sequence: CDR1 SGHRS, CDR2 YFSETQ. V was clipped by 3 bases and J by 4 bases; unmatched bases: 4. The CDR3 consists of 16 residues. CDR3 residues: CASSSGTSGSSDTQYF. The CDR3 DNA reads TGCGCCAGCAGCTCGGGGACTAGCGGGAGTTCAGATACGCAGTATTTT.

This clone occurred once. CDR3 bases: TGTGCCAGCAGCTCCAAGGGTATAAACAGGGATGAGCAGTACTTC. It yields the protein CASSSKGINRDEQYF. The chain has TRBV5-4 and TRBJ2-7; D possibly corresponds to TRBD1 (6 bases). V was clipped by 3 bases and J by 7 bases, with 20 bases between them. Germline-derived CDR1 and CDR2 are SGHNT and YYREEE (reference sequence). This CDR3 is 15 amino acids long.

The chain carries TRBV30 and TRBJ2-5, with D tentatively TRBD1 (7 bases). The V and J ends lost 3 bases and 9 bases respectively, with 11 bases between them. The CDR3 loop spans 11 amino acids. Germline CDR1 is GTSNPN and CDR2 is SVGIG (reference sequence). CDR3 protein: CAWSPGGPQYF. CDR3 bases: TGTGCCTGGAGCCCAGGGGGGCCCCAGTACTTC.

The chain combines TRBV6-5 with TRBJ2-1, with 8 bases fitting TRBD1. The trim removed 6 bases at V and 4 bases at J, leaving 8 bases unmatched. The CDR3 consists of 15 residues. Per the germline V gene, CDR1 is MNHEY and CDR2 is SVGAGI. The CDR3: CASSPEDRDYNEQFF. The CDR3 DNA is TGTGCCAGCAGCCCGGAGGACAGGGATTACAATGAGCAGTTCTTC.

V gene TRBV29-1 combines with J gene TRBJ2-5, with 8 bases fitting TRBD1. Germline trimming cut 3 bases from V and 2 bases from J; bases unmatched to any gene: 5. From germline, CDR1 is SQVTM and CDR2 ANQGSEA. CDR3 length: 14 residues. The CDR3 DNA sequence: TGCAGCGTTGAGGGGCAGGGGGCGCAAGAGACCCAGTACTTC. Translating it yields CSVEGQGAQETQYF.